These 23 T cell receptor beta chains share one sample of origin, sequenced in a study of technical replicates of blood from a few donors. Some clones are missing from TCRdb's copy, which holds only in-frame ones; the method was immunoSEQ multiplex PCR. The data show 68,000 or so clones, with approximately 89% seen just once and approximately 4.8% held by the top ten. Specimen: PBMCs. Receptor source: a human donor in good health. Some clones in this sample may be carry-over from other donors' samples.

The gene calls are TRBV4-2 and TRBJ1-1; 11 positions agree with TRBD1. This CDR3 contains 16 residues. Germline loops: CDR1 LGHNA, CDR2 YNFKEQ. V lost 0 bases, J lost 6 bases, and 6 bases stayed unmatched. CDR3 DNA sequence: TGTGCCAGCAGCCAAGATCGCCGGACAGGGGGCTCTGAAGCTTTCTTT. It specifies CASSQDRRTGGSEAFF.

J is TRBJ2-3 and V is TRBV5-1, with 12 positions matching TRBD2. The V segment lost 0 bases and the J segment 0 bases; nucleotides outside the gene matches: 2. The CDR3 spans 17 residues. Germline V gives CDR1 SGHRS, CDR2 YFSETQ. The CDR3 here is CASSLASGGASTDTQYF. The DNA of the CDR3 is TGCGCCAGCAGCTTGGCTAGCGGGGGGGCCAGCACAGATACGCAGTATTTT.

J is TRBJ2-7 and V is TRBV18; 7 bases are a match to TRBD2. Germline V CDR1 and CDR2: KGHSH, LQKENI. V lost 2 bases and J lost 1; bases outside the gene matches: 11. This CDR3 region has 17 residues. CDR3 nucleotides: TGTGCCAGCTCACCAGAGGGCGCGGGGGTAAGGTCCTACGAGCAGTACTTC. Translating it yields CASSPEGAGVRSYEQYF.

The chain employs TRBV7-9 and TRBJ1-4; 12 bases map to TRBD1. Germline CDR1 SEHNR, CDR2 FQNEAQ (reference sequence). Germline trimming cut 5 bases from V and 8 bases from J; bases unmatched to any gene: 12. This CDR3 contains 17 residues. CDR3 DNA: TGTGCCAGCAGCCCCCCGGGACAGGGGGCTCTAAGGGAAAAACTGTTTTTT. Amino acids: CASSPPGQGALREKLFF. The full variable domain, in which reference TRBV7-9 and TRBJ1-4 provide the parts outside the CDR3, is DTGVSQNPRHKITKRGQNVTFRCDPISEHNRLYWYRQTLGQGPEFLTYFQNEAQLEKSRLLSDRFSAERPKGSFSTLEIQRTEQGDSAMYLCASSPPGQGALREKLFFGSGTQLSVL.

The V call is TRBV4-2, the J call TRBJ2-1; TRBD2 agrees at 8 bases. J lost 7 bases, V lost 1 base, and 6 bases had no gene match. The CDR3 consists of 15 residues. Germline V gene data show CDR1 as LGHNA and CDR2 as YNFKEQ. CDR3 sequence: CASSQVGRASNEQFF. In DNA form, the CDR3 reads TGTGCCAGCAGCCAAGTCGGGAGGGCCTCTAATGAGCAGTTCTTC.

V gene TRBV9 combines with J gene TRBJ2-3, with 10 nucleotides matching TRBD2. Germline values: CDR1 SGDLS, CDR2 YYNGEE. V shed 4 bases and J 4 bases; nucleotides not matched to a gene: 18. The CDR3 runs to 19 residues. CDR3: CASSLTPLWSSGRSDTQYF. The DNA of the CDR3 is TGTGCCAGCAGCCTCACTCCGCTTTGGTCTAGCGGGAGATCAGATACGCAGTATTTT.

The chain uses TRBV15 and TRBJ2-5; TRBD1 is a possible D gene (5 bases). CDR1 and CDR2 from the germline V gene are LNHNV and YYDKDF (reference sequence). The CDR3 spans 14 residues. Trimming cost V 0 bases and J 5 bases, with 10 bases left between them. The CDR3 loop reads CATSRDPGIETQYF. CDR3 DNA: TGTGCCACCAGCAGAGACCCAGGGATTGAGACCCAGTACTTC.

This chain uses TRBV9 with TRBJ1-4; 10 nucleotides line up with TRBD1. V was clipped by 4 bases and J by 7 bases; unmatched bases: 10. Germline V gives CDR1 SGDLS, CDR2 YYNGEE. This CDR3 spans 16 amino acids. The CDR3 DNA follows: TGTGCCAGCAGCCCACCGGGACAGGGGTTGGGTGAAAAACTGTTTTTT. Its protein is CASSPPGQGLGEKLFF.

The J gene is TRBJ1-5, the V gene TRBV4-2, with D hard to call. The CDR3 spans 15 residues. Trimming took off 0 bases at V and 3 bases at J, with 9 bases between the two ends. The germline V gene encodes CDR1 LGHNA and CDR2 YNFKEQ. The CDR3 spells CASSQDGVDNQPQHF. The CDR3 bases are TGTGCCAGCAGCCAAGACGGGGTGGACAATCAGCCCCAGCATTTT.

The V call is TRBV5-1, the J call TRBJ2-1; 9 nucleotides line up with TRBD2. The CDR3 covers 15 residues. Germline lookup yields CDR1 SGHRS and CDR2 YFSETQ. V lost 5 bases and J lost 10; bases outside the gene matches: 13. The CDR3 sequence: CASRPQREVPFEQFF. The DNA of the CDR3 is TGCGCCAGCAGACCCCAGCGGGAGGTTCCTTTCGAGCAGTTCTTC.

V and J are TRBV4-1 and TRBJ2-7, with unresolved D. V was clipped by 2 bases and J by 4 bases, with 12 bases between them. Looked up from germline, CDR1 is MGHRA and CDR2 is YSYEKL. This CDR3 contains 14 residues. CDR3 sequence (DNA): TGCGCCAGCAGCCAACACACCCGATCATACGAGCAGTACTTC. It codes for CASSQHTRSYEQYF.

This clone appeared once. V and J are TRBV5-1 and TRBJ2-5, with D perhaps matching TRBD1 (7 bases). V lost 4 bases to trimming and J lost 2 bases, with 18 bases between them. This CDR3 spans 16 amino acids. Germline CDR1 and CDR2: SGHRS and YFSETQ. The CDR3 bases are TGCGCCAGCAGCCCGCACCAGACAGGGAGGCAAGAGACCCAGTACTTC. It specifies CASSPHQTGRQETQYF.

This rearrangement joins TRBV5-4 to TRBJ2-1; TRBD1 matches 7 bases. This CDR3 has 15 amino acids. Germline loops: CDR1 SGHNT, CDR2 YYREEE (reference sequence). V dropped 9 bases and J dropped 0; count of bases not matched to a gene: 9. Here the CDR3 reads CAIRVGDSSYNEQFF. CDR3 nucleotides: TGTGCCATCCGTGTTGGGGACAGCTCCTACAATGAGCAGTTCTTC.

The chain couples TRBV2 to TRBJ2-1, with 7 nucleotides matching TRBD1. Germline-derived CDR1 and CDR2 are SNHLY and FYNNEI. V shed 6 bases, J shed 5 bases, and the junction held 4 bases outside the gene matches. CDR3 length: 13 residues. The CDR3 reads CASRADRDNEQFF. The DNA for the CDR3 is TGTGCCAGCAGGGCAGACAGGGACAATGAGCAGTTCTTC.

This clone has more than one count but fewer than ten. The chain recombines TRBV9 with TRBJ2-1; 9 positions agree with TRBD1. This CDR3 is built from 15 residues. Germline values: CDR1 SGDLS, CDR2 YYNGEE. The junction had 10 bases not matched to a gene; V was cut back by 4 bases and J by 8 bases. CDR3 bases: TGTGCCAGCAGCCCTAGTGGGACAGGGTACGATGAGCAGTTCTTC. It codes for CASSPSGTGYDEQFF.

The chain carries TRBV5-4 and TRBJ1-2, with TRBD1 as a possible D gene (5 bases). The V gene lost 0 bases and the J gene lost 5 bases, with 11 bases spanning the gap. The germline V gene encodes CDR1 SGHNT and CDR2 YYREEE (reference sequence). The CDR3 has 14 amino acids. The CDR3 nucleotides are TGTGCCAGCAGCTTGGCCGGGGGTACGTATGGCTACACCTTC. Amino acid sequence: CASSLAGGTYGYTF.

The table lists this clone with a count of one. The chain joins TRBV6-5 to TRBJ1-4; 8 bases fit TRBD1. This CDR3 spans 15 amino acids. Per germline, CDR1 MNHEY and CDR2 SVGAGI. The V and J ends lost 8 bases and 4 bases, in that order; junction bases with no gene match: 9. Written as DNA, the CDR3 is TGTGCCAGCCGCCGGACAGGGTGGAATAATGAAAAACTGTTTTTT. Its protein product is CASRRTGWNNEKLFF.

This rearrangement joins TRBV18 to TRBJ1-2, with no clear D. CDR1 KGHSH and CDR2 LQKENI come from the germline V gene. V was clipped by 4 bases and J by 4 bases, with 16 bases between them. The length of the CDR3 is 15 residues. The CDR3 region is CASSLDQTVLYGYTF. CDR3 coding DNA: TGTGCCAGCTCACTCGATCAAACGGTCCTCTATGGCTACACCTTC.

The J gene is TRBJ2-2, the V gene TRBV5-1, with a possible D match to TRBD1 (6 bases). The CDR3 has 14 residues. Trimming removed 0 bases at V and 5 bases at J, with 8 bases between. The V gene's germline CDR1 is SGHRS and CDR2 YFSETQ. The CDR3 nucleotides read TGCGCCAGCAGCTTGGGGGGGCAAACCGGGGAGCTGTTTTTT. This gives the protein CASSLGGQTGELFF.

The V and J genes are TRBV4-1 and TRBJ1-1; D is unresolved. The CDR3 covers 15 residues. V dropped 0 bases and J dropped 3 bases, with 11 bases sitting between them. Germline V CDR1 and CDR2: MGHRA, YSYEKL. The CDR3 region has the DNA TGCGCCAGCAGCCAAGATTTCCCCTTTTACACTGAAGCTTTCTTT. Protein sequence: CASSQDFPFYTEAFF.

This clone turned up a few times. The CDR3 region has the DNA TGTGCCTGGAGTGGTCAACTCCTAGCCAAAAACATTCAGTACTTC. This encodes CAWSGQLLAKNIQYF. The rearrangement uses TRBV30 and TRBJ2-4; no clear D gene. The germline V gene has CDR1 GTSNPN and CDR2 SVGIG (reference sequence). CDR3 length: 15 amino acids. The V and J ends lost 1 base and 0 bases respectively, with 10 bases between them.

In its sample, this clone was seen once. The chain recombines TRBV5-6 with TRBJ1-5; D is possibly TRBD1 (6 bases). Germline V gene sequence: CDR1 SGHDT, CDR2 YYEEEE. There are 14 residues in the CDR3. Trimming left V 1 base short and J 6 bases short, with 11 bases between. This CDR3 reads CASSLWGLLQPQHF. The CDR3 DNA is TGTGCCAGCAGCTTGTGGGGGCTGCTTCAGCCCCAGCATTTT.

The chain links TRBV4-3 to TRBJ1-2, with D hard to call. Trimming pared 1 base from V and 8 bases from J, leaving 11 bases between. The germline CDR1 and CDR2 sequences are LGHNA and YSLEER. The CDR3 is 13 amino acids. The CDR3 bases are TGCGCCAGCAGCCAAGTGGGAGCGTGGGGCTACACCTTC. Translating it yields CASSQVGAWGYTF.